The TCR beta chain described here comes from a study of blood T cell repertoires in COVID-19. Study overall: Acute and convalescent COVID-19 specimens originated in the United States, Italy and Spain. T cells, B-cell-depleted T cells, or PBMCs supplied cDNA or gDNA.

The CDR3 is 19 amino acids. The V end was cut by 5 bases, the J end by 0 bases, with 26 bases between. Germline assignment: CDR1 GTSNPN and CDR2 SVGIG (reference sequence). Under the authors' procedure: The authors estimated nucleated cell counts from reference gene primer amplification. Clones were read by immunoSEQ multiplex PCR, and TCRdb kept only the in-frame ones, dropping some. V, J and clone size reflect that table, while D and trimming were determined from the DNA. The sample carries about 370,000 clones, more than 70% recorded once. Patients in Seattle were enrolled during active infection, then followed longitudinally.

Material: peripheral blood. J is TRBJ1-5 and V is TRBV30, with D tentatively TRBD1 (6 bases). The receptor's source is a woman aged 30 to 39 with COVID-19, enrolled during active disease. The CDR3, as DNA: TGTGCCTGGGGGGATACGGGACAACCACTCCGGAATAGCAATCAGCCCCAGCATTTT. Its translation: CAWGDTGQPLRNSNQPQHF.